Included here is one T cell receptor (beta chain) sequence, with context. Antigen: not known. This CDR3 has 18 amino acids. From germline, CDR1 is SGHTS and CDR2 YDEGEE. V lost 2 bases to trimming and J lost 2 bases; unmatched junction nucleotides: 9. This specimen comes from a study of T cell responses to AZD1222 COVID-19 vaccine. Assay used: immunoSEQ multiplex PCR; TCRdb lists only in-frame clones, some missing. Seen here are some 160,000 clones, around nine tenths observed once, and the top ten hold approximately 0.97%. Study results and limitations: Samples come after the peak T cell response, not at day 14. In the spike-specific TCR repertoire, nearly half reportedly target unmutated variant regions.

The sequence came from an adult who received the AZD1222 COVID-19 vaccine. Here the sequenced sample was peripheral blood, taken 28 days after the second AZD1222 dose. This rearrangement joins TRBV5-8 to TRBJ1-5, with TRBD1 identical over 11 bases. The CDR3 nucleotides are TGTGCCAGCAGCTTACCCGGGACAGGGGGTTTGGGCAATCAGCCCCAGCATTTT. It codes for CASSLPGTGGLGNQPQHF. Complete variable domain (other parts from reference TRBV5-8 and TRBJ1-5): EAGVTQSPTHLIKTRGQQATLRCSPISGHTSVYWYQQALGLGLQFLLWYDEGEERNRGNFPPRFSGRQFPNYSSELNVNALELEDSALYLCASSLPGTGGLGNQPQHFGDGTRLSIL.